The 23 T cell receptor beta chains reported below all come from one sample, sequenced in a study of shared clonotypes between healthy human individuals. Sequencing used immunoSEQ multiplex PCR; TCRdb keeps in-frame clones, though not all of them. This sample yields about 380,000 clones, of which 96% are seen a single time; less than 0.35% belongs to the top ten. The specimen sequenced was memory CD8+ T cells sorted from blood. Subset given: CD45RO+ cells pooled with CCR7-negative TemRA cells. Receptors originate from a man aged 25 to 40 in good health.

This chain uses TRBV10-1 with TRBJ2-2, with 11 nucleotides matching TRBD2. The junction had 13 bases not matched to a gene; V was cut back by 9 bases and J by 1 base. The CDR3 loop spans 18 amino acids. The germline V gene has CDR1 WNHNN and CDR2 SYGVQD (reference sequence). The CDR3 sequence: CARPFLAGGLLNTGELFF. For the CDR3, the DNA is TGCGCCAGGCCTTTCTTAGCGGGAGGGCTCTTGAACACCGGGGAGCTGTTTTTT.

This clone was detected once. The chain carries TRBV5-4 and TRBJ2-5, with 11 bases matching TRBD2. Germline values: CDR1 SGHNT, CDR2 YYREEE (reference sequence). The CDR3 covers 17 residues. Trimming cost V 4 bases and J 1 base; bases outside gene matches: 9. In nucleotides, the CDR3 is TGTGCCAGCAGCCGAGATAGCGGGAGGGCCCTCCAAGAGACCCAGTACTTC. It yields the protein CASSRDSGRALQETQYF.

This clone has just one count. CDR3 bases: TGTGCCAGCAGCTTTCTACAGGCATCTAATAATTCACCCCTCCACTTT. Protein: CASSFLQASNNSPLHF. V usage is TRBV7-9 and J usage is TRBJ1-6; the D gene is possibly TRBD1 (5 bases). Looked up from germline, CDR1 is SEHNR and CDR2 is FQNEAQ (reference sequence). The CDR3 sequence is 16 residues long. V was trimmed by 3 bases and J by 5 bases, leaving 14 bases between them.

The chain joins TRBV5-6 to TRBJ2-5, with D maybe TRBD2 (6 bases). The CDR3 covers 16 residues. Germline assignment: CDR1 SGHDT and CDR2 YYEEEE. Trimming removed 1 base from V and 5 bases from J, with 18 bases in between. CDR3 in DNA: TGTGCCAGCAGCTTGCGTTCGGCGGGGTTGTGGGAGACCCAGTACTTC. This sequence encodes CASSLRSAGLWETQYF.

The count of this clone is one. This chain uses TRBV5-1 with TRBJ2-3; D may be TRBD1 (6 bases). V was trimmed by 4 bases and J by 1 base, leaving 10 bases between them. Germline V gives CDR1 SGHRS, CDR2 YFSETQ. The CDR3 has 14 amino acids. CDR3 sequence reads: CASSTRQGTDTQYF. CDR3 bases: TGCGCCAGCAGCACCCGACAGGGCACAGATACGCAGTATTTT.

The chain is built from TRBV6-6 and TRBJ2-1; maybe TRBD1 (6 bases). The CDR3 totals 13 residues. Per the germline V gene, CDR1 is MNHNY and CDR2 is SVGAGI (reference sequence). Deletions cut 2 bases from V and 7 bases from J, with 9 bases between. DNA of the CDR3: TGTGCCAGCAGTTACGCCAGGGGAAATGAGCAGTTCTTC. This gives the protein CASSYARGNEQFF.

This CDR3 is CASSLRTRGGPGTEAFF. DNA for the CDR3: TGTGCCAGCAGCTTAAGGACCAGGGGGGGGCCCGGGACTGAAGCTTTCTTT. This chain joins TRBV7-2 and TRBJ1-1, with 7 bases matching TRBD1. V shed 2 bases and J 5 bases; nucleotides not matched to a gene: 14. Germline V gene lookup returns CDR1 SGHTA and CDR2 FQGNSA. CDR3 length: 17 residues.

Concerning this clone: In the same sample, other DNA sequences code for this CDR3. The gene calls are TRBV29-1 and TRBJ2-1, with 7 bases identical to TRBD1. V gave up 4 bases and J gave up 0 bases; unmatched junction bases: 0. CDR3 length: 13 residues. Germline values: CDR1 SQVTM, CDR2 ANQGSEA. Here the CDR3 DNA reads TGCAGCGTTGGACAGGGCTCCTACAATGAGCAGTTCTTC. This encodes CSVGQGSYNEQFF.

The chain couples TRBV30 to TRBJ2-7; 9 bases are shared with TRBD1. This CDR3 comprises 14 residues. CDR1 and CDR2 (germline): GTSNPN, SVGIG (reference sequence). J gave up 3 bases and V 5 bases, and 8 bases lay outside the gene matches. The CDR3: CAWETGGALYEQYF. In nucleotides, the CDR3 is TGTGCCTGGGAAACAGGGGGCGCGCTCTACGAGCAGTACTTC.

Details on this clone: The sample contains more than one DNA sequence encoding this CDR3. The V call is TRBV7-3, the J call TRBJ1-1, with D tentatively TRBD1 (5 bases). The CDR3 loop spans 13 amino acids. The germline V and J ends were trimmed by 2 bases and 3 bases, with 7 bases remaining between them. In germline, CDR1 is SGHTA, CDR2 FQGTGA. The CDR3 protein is CASSLDRDTEAFF. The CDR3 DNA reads TGTGCCAGCAGCTTAGACAGAGACACTGAAGCTTTCTTT.

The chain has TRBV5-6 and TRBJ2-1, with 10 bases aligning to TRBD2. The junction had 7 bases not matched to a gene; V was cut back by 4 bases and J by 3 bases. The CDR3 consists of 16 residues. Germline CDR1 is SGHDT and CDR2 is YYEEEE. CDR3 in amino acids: CASSPRLAGYYNEQFF. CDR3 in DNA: TGTGCCAGCAGCCCCCGACTAGCGGGCTACTACAATGAGCAGTTCTTC.

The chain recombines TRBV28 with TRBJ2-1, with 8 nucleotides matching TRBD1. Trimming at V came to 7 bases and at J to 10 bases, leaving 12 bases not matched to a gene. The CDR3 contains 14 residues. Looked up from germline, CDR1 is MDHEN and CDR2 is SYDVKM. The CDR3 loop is CASTSARGRPEQFF. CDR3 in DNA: TGTGCCAGCACATCTGCCAGGGGGCGCCCAGAGCAGTTCTTC.

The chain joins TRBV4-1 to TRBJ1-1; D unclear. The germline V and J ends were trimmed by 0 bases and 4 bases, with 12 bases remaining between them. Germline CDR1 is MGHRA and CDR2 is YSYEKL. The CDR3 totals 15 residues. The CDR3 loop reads CASSQDRAKRTEAFF. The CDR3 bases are TGCGCCAGCAGCCAAGATAGGGCCAAACGCACTGAAGCTTTCTTT.

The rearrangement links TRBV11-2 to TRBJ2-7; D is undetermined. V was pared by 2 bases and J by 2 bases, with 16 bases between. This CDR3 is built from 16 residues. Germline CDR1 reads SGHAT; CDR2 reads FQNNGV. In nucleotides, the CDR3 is TGTGCCAGCAGCTTAATTGTAACTTCTCCTCCCTACGAGCAGTACTTC. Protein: CASSLIVTSPPYEQYF.

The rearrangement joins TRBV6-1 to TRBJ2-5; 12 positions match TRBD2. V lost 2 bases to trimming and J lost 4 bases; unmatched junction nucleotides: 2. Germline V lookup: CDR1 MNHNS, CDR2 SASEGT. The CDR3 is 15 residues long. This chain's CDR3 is CASSEPGLAGETQYF. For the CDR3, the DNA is TGTGCCAGCAGTGAACCGGGACTAGCGGGAGAGACCCAGTACTTC.

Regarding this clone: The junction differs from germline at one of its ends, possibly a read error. CDR3 sequence (DNA): TGTGCCAGCAGCATAGACAGGAAATCTCCCTACGAGCAGTACTTC. This codes for CASSIDRKSPYEQYF. This rearrangement joins TRBV11-2 to TRBJ2-7; possible D gene TRBD1, 6 bases. CDR3 size: 15 residues. Germline V lookup: CDR1 SGHAT, CDR2 FQNNGV. Drawing the rest from reference TRBV11-2 and TRBJ2-7, the complete variable domain is EAGVAQSPRYKIIEKRQSVAFWCNPISGHATLYWYQQILGQGPKLLIQFQNNGVVDDSQLPKDRFSAERLKGVDSTLKIQPAKLEDSAVYLCASSIDRKSPYEQYFGPGTRLTVT.

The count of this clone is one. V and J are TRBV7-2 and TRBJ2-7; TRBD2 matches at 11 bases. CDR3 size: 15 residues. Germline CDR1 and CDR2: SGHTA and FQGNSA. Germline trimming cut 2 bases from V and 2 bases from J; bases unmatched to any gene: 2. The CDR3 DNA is TGTGCCAGCAGCTTAAGACTAGCGGGGCCCTACGAGCAGTACTTC. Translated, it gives CASSLRLAGPYEQYF.

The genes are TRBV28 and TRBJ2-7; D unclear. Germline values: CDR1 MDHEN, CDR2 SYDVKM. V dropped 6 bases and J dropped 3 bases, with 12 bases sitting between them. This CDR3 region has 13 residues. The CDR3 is CASRSGRLYEQYF. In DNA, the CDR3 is TGTGCCAGCAGATCCGGACGGCTCTACGAGCAGTACTTC.

The DNA of the CDR3 is TGTGCCAGCAGTCCCCCCTCTAGGGGGAACTATGGCTACACCTTC. Translated, it gives CASSPPSRGNYGYTF. The V and J genes are TRBV6-5 and TRBJ1-2; TRBD1 is a possible D gene (6 bases). This CDR3 region has 15 residues. Trimming took 5 bases from V and 2 from J, leaving 15 bases between them. Germline loops: CDR1 MNHEY, CDR2 SVGAGI.

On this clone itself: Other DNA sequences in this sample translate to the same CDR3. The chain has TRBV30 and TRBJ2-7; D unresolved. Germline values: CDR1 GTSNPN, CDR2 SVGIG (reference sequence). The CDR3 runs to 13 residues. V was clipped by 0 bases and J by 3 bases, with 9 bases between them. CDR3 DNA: TGTGCCTGGAGTGTATCGGGTAGCTACGAGCAGTACTTC. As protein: CAWSVSGSYEQYF.

The CDR3 protein is CASSWSRDNTDTQYF. The CDR3 DNA follows: TGTGCCAGCAGCTGGTCCCGGGACAACACAGATACGCAGTATTTT. This chain joins TRBV5-4 and TRBJ2-3; tentative D call: TRBD1 (6 bases). The V gene lost 3 bases and the J gene lost 2 bases, with 13 bases spanning the gap. The length of the CDR3 is 15 residues. Looked up from germline, CDR1 is SGHNT and CDR2 is YYREEE (reference sequence).

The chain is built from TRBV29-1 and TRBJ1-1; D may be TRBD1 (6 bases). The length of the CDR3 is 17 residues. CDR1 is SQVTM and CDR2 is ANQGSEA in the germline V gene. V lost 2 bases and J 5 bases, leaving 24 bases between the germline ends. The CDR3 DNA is TGCAGCGTTGAAAACGGCGGGGCAGGGAAGAGGGGGACTGAAGCTTTCTTT. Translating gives CSVENGGAGKRGTEAFF.

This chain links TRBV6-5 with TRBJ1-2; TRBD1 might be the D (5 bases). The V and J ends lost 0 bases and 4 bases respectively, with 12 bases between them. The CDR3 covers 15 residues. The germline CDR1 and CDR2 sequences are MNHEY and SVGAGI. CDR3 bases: TGTGCCAGCAGTTACTCTTCGCAGGGAGGCTATGGCTACACCTTC. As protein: CASSYSSQGGYGYTF.